This T cell receptor (beta chain) was sequenced for a study of blood T cell repertoires in COVID-19 (TCRdb year 2020). About the investigation overall: Samples covering the acute and convalescent phases of COVID-19 were provided by collaborators in the United States, Italy and Spain. The prospective study material was composed of cDNA or gDNA derived from T cells, B-cell-depleted T cells, or PBMCs. Subjects who had been exposed to COVID-19, were actively infected with it, or had recovered from it provided the deeply sampled blood TCRbeta repertoires that made up the dataset. The repertoires were made available in a free public database intended to serve as a resource for research on the immune response to SARS-CoV-2. The samples were drawn from the first 160 participants of the ongoing ImmuneRACE study and from 950 to 1,500 subjects provided by 6 global collaborators. A de-identified subject ID, COVID-19 status, age in years and sex were almost always included in the sample metadata. Where available, HLA class I and class II types were obtained from metadata supplied by the sample provider rather than from assay-based typing. General study outcomes and caveats: How much clinical and demographic metadata was included differed by source and by participant, and the metadata was provided uncurated.

The immunoSEQ Assay, a bias-controlled multiplex PCR, was used to amplify TCRbeta CDR3 regions from genomic DNA. For the original study's pipeline: Within the assay, amplification of reference gene primers was used to estimate how many nucleated cells each sample contained. Sequence reads were collapsed and filtered to measure the absolute abundance of every unique TCRbeta CDR3 rearrangement. For each sample, productive Simpson clonality was calculated as the square root of Simpson's diversity index over productive rearrangements. What TCRdb holds here is the immuneACCESS table cut down to in-frame rearrangements. Part of the clones is not present; checked against another copy, under half of the missing clones reflect an unresolved V gene, and the others are unexplained. That table supplies the V and J calls and clone size; D and trimming were determined from the DNA. For this sample there are under 110,000 clones; over 80% appear just once. 15% to 20% of the sample lies in the top ten.

A remark on this clone: Its antigen has not been determined. No base qualities exist here, and no much larger clone lies one base off it.

Whole blood was collected in K2EDTA tubes by collaborating institutions according to the institutions' own protocols. For TCRbeta analysis, collaborator samples were shipped as frozen whole blood, as isolated PBMCs, or as DNA extracted from either sample type. The sequence derives from a man aged 45 to 65 with acute or convalescent COVID-19. The sample taken for sequencing was peripheral blood.

The DNA is as follows: TGTGCCAGCAGCTTGACAGGGGGGAACATTCAGTACTTC. The translation is CASSLTGGNIQYF. The rearranged chain carries TRBV6-5 and TRBJ2-4; TRBD1 matches 9 bases in the middle. Germline trimming: 6 bases from V, 7 bases from J; junction bases outside gene matches: 4. From cysteine to phenylalanine, the CDR3 is 13 amino acids long. Only the CDR3 region is kept as DNA, spanning 39 bases read in frame from base 1. The germline V gene supplies CDR1 MNHEY and CDR2 SVGAGI.